The 11 T cell receptor beta chains in this list originate from one sample, sequenced in a study of OX40 agonist ivuxolimab in advanced cancers. The assay was immunoSEQ multiplex PCR, and TCRdb's table has in-frame clones only and misses some. Of approximately 79,000 clones in the sample, about 85% were seen once. The sample here was CD4+ or CD8+ T cells sorted from blood, taken in a trial of the OX40 agonist ivuxolimab. The receptors here all came from an adult with an advanced solid tumor such as melanoma, head and neck, liver or kidney cancer.

V usage is TRBV7-2 and J usage is TRBJ2-6; D is undetermined. The V end was cut by 1 base, the J end by 0 bases, with 1 base between. CDR1 is SGHTA and CDR2 is FQGNSA in the germline V gene. The CDR3 totals 14 residues. CDR3 sequence reads: CASSLDSGANVLTF. CDR3 DNA: TGTGCCAGCAGCTTAGACTCTGGGGCCAACGTCCTGACTTTC.

V usage is TRBV9 and J usage is TRBJ1-2, with a tentative D call TRBD1 (6 bases). The germline gives CDR1 SGDLS, CDR2 YYNGEE. V lost 0 bases to trimming and J lost 7 bases, with 16 bases between them. This CDR3 is 15 amino acids long. CDR3 bases: TGTGCCAGCAGCGTAGGTGGGGCAGGGGACCGTGGCTACACCTTC. Its translation is CASSVGGAGDRGYTF.

The chain carries TRBV5-1 and TRBJ1-4, with D possibly TRBD1 on 5 matching bases. The V and J ends lost 3 bases and 3 bases respectively, with 15 bases between them. Germline values: CDR1 SGHRS, CDR2 YFSETQ. The CDR3 covers 16 residues. The CDR3 is CASSSLGGASNEKLFF. The CDR3 bases are TGCGCCAGCAGCTCTCTAGGAGGGGCCTCTAATGAAAAACTGTTTTTT.

The sample holds a few counts of this clone. The rearrangement links TRBV6-5 to TRBJ1-1; TRBD1 matches at 7 bases. Germline CDR1 reads MNHEY; CDR2 reads SVGAGI. The CDR3 has 13 amino acids. V shed 2 bases and J 4 bases; nucleotides not matched to a gene: 1. Written as DNA, the CDR3 is TGTGCCAGCAGTTACGAGGGGGCCACTGAAGCTTTCTTT. Translating gives CASSYEGATEAFF.

The chain joins TRBV2 to TRBJ1-1; a possible D gene is TRBD1 (6 bases). CDR1 and CDR2 from the germline V gene are SNHLY and FYNNEI. The CDR3 has 13 amino acids. With 4 bases removed from V and 6 bases from J, the gap between germline ends came to 12 bases. The CDR3 DNA reads TGTGCCAGCAGTGGAGGGGGGCGGCCTGAAGCTTTCTTT. It codes for CASSGGGRPEAFF.

The J gene is TRBJ2-2, the V gene TRBV7-3; D possibly matches TRBD1 or TRBD2 (6 bases each). The CDR3 length is 15 residues. With 5 bases removed from V and 1 base from J, the gap between germline ends came to 11 bases. In germline, CDR1 is SGHTA, CDR2 FQGTGA. In DNA, the CDR3 is TGTGCCAGCAGCCCGGGGGCAGGGAACACCGGGGAGCTGTTTTTT. It translates to CASSPGAGNTGELFF. Drawing the rest from reference TRBV7-3 and TRBJ2-2, the complete variable domain is GAGVSQTPSNKVTEKGKYVELRCDPISGHTALYWYRQSLGQGPEFLIYFQGTGAADDSGLPNDRFFAVRPEGSVSTLKIQRTERGDSAVYLCASSPGAGNTGELFFGEGSRLTVL.

The V call is TRBV5-1, the J call TRBJ1-5; D is uncertain. The V end was cut by 4 bases, the J end by 0 bases, with 11 bases between. Germline CDR1 reads SGHRS; CDR2 reads YFSETQ. This CDR3 spans 15 amino acids. The CDR3 DNA sequence: TGCGCCAGCAGCCTATATGGAGATAGCAATCAGCCCCAGCATTTT. The encoded protein is CASSLYGDSNQPQHF.

The CDR3 DNA reads TGCGCCAGCAGCCCCAGAGCGGCCACCACAGATACGCAGTATTTT. This codes for CASSPRAATTDTQYF. The chain combines TRBV5-1 with TRBJ2-3, with D perhaps matching TRBD2 (5 bases). V was trimmed by 4 bases and J by 2 bases, leaving 14 bases between them. This CDR3 is 15 amino acids long. CDR1 and CDR2 (germline): SGHRS, YFSETQ.

This clone showed up just once. The V gene is TRBV6-1, the J gene TRBJ1-2; 7 nucleotides line up with TRBD1. After removal of 4 bases from V and 4 bases from J, the junction contained 6 bases not matched to a gene. CDR3 size: 14 residues. The germline gives CDR1 MNHNS, CDR2 SASEGT. CDR3 in DNA: TGTGCCAGCAGTGCCACCCGGGACAGCTATGGCTACACCTTC. This encodes CASSATRDSYGYTF.

This clone occurred once. The V call is TRBV6-4, the J call TRBJ2-1; D not resolved. Trimming shortened V by 3 bases and J by 2 bases, and 8 bases separated the two germline ends. CDR1 and CDR2 (germline): MRHNA, SNTAGT. This CDR3 is built from 14 residues. Here the CDR3 DNA reads TGTGCCAGCAGTGAAGGCTACGCCTACAATGAGCAGTTCTTC. Translated, it gives CASSEGYAYNEQFF.

J is TRBJ1-6 and V is TRBV27; no definite D call. Trimming took off 3 bases at V and 7 bases at J, with 4 bases between the two ends. Germline CDR1 reads MNHEY; CDR2 reads SMNVEV (reference sequence). The CDR3 has 12 amino acids. Here the CDR3 reads CASSFRNSPLHF. CDR3 bases: TGTGCCAGCAGTTTTCGGAATTCACCCCTCCACTTT.